Each of the 15 T cell receptor beta chains below was sequenced from the same sample in a study of T-cell reconstitution after alpha-beta-depleted transplantation in children. The authors prepared the TCRbeta library with unique molecular identifiers. MiXCR was run by TCRdb on the PCR reads, yielding one entry per CDR3 protein. The sample includes some 840,000 distinct CDR3 sequences, less than 20% of them seen just once. The specimen comprised PBMCs, mostly from graft donor cells, sampled 360 days after TCRalphabeta/CD19-depleted stem cell transplant. These receptors came from a male patient aged 10 to 17 who had a stem cell transplant for acute lymphoblastic leukemia, so the T cells may come from the graft donor.

This clonotype was observed a handful of times. The J gene is TRBJ2-7, the V gene TRBV7-9, with D hard to call. Deletions cut 0 bases from V and 1 base from J, with 10 bases between. The CDR3 loop spans 15 amino acids. Germline CDR1 and CDR2: SEHNR and FQNEAQ (reference sequence). CDR3 in amino acids: CASSLASDGSYEQYF. The CDR3 nucleotides read TGTGCCAGCAGCTTAGCGTCTGACGGATCCTACGAGCAGTACTTC.

The V gene is TRBV5-1, the J gene TRBJ2-1, with TRBD2 matching 8 bases. Germline V gene sequence: CDR1 SGHRS, CDR2 YFSETQ. V lost 1 base to trimming and J lost 8 bases; unmatched junction nucleotides: 11. The CDR3 runs 16 residues. DNA of the CDR3: TGCGCCAGCAGCTTGCCTTTCACCGGGACTAGGGATGAGCAGTTCTTC. Translated, it gives CASSLPFTGTRDEQFF.

The V call is TRBV20-1, the J call TRBJ2-7, with 11 bases aligning to TRBD2. This CDR3 comprises 16 residues. The V gene end was trimmed by 0 bases and the J gene end by 2 bases; junction bases not matched to a gene: 6. The germline V gene encodes CDR1 DFQATT and CDR2 SNEGSKA (reference sequence). CDR3 coding DNA: TGCAGTGCTAGAGAGGCTAGCGGGAGGATAACCTACGAGCAGTACTTC. Its translation: CSAREASGRITYEQYF.

The rearrangement links TRBV12-3 or TRBV12-4 to TRBJ2-5; weak D call: TRBD1 (5 bases). CDR3 length: 14 amino acids. The ends were cut back, 3 bases at V and 6 bases at J, with 14 bases in the middle. CDR3 sequence: CASSFNSGKKTQYF. CDR3 DNA: TGTGCCAGCAGTTTCAACTCAGGGAAAAAGACCCAGTACTTC.

In this sample, this clonotype turned up many times. The V gene is TRBV29-1, the J gene TRBJ1-1; D is unclear. Trimming stripped 4 bases from V and 5 bases from J, with 8 bases between. Germline lookup yields CDR1 SQVTM and CDR2 ANQGSEA. The CDR3 is 11 amino acids. CDR3 nucleotides: TGCAGCGTTGCAAGAGGGACTGAAGCTTTCTTT. The encoded protein is CSVARGTEAFF.

This clonotype was detected many times. V and J are TRBV15 and TRBJ2-1, with D perhaps being TRBD1 or TRBD2 (5 bases each). There are 22 residues in the CDR3. CDR1 and CDR2 from the germline V gene are LNHNV and YYDKDF (reference sequence). With 2 bases removed from V and 2 bases from J, the gap between germline ends came to 31 bases. CDR3 residues: CATSRFPGGGPALIQAYNEQFF. CDR3 coding DNA: TGTGCCACCAGCAGATTTCCCGGTGGGGGTCCTGCCTTGATTCAGGCCTACAATGAGCAGTTCTTC.

The rearrangement links TRBV20-1 to TRBJ2-3; TRBD2 matches 8 bases. After removal of 2 bases from V and 0 bases from J, the junction contained 16 bases not matched to a gene. This CDR3 region has 19 residues. The germline gives CDR1 DFQATT, CDR2 SNEGSKA (reference sequence). The CDR3 DNA sequence: TGCAGTGCTAGACCCACGGGCGGGAGGTTGTGGGATAGCACAGATACGCAGTATTTT. It yields the protein CSARPTGGRLWDSTDTQYF.

This chain connects TRBV2 to TRBJ2-7; 7 nucleotides agree with TRBD2. This CDR3 spans 15 amino acids. CDR1 is SNHLY and CDR2 is FYNNEI in the germline V gene. The V segment lost 8 bases and the J segment 1 base; nucleotides outside the gene matches: 11. DNA of the CDR3: TGTGCCAGCCTTACTGTGGGAGGGCCTTCCTACGAGCAGTACTTC. Translated, it gives CASLTVGGPSYEQYF.

The rearrangement joins TRBV12-3 or TRBV12-4 to TRBJ2-1, with a tentative D call TRBD2 (6 bases). The CDR3 is 14 residues long. Trimming took 5 bases from V and 7 from J, leaving 15 bases between them. CDR3: CASSPGTRKNEQFF. The DNA for the CDR3 is TGTGCCAGCAGTCCCGGGACTCGGAAGAATGAGCAGTTCTTC.

The gene calls are TRBV18 and TRBJ2-7, with D maybe TRBD2 (6 bases). V was clipped by 0 bases and J by 0 bases, with 18 bases between them. This CDR3 has 18 residues. The germline gives CDR1 KGHSH, CDR2 LQKENI. The CDR3 region is CASSPPFSGVGTSYEQYF. The CDR3 region has the DNA TGTGCCAGCTCACCACCTTTTAGCGGAGTGGGAACCTCCTACGAGCAGTACTTC.

This clonotype has a handful of counts. V usage is TRBV7-6 and J usage is TRBJ1-1, with D hard to call. CDR1 and CDR2 from the germline V gene are SGHVS and FNYEAQ. The length of the CDR3 is 14 residues. The V and J ends lost 2 bases and 4 bases respectively, with 11 bases between them. The CDR3 loop is CASSLLRFPTEAFF. DNA of the CDR3: TGTGCCAGCAGCTTACTACGGTTCCCCACTGAAGCTTTCTTT. Complete variable domain (other parts from reference TRBV7-6 and TRBJ1-1): GAGVSQSPRYKVTKRGQDVALRCDPISGHVSLYWYRQALGQGPEFLTYFNYEAQQDKSGLPNDRFSAERPEGSISTLTIQRTEQRDSAMYRCASSLLRFPTEAFFGQGTRLTVV.

This clonotype has just a few counts. The chain employs TRBV15 and TRBJ2-2; 9 nucleotides agree with TRBD1. The length of the CDR3 is 19 residues. Germline V gene lookup returns CDR1 LNHNV and CDR2 YYDKDF (reference sequence). The V gene end was trimmed by 6 bases and the J gene end by 1 base; junction bases not matched to a gene: 15. The CDR3 loop reads CATRDRGTGKFLNTGELFF. The CDR3 DNA is TGTGCCACCAGAGATAGGGGGACAGGGAAGTTTTTGAACACCGGGGAGCTGTTTTTT.

The CDR3 region has the DNA TGCGCCAGCAGCCTTGACAGGGGGCGACTAATCAATGAGCAGTTCTTC. Its protein is CASSLDRGRLINEQFF. The genes are TRBV5-1 and TRBJ2-1, with 10 positions matching TRBD1. The CDR3 length is 16 residues. With V trimmed by 4 bases and J by 6 bases, 10 bases remained unmatched. Germline loops: CDR1 SGHRS, CDR2 YFSETQ. The full variable domain, rest sourced from reference TRBV5-1 and TRBJ2-1, is KAGVTQTPRYLIKTRGQQVTLSCSPISGHRSVSWYQQTPGQGLQFLFEYFSETQRNKGNFPGRFSGRQFSNSRSEMNVSTLELGDSALYLCASSLDRGRLINEQFFGPGTRLTVL.

This chain connects TRBV20-1 to TRBJ2-1, with 9 bases lining up with TRBD2. CDR3 length equals 17 residues. The V and J ends lost 0 bases and 6 bases, in that order; junction bases with no gene match: 12. Germline V lookup: CDR1 DFQATT, CDR2 SNEGSKA (reference sequence). The chain's CDR3 is CSARDPTAGGPANEQFF. The CDR3 DNA is TGCAGTGCTAGAGATCCCACGGCGGGAGGGCCGGCCAATGAGCAGTTCTTC.

The chain employs TRBV7-9 and TRBJ2-1; D may match TRBD1 or TRBD2 (5 bases each). Germline V CDR1 and CDR2: SEHNR, FQNEAQ (reference sequence). V was cut by 2 bases and J by 7 bases, with 21 bases left in between. There are 17 residues in the CDR3. This chain's CDR3 is CASSLWGTGKGRNEQFF. CDR3 DNA sequence: TGTGCCAGCAGCTTATGGGGGACGGGGAAAGGCAGGAATGAGCAGTTCTTC.